Shown below are 29 T cell receptor beta chains from a single sample sequenced in a study of OX40 agonist ivuxolimab in advanced cancers. Assay used: immunoSEQ multiplex PCR; TCRdb lists only in-frame clones, some missing. This table holds around 32,000 clones, approximately 90% found once. The starting material was CD4+ or CD8+ T cells sorted from blood, obtained in a trial of the OX40 agonist ivuxolimab. These receptor sequences come from an adult with an advanced solid tumor such as melanoma, head and neck, liver or kidney cancer.

This chain uses TRBV7-9 with TRBJ2-5; D unresolved. The CDR3 is made up of 12 amino acids. Trimming left V 9 bases short and J 0 bases short, with 8 bases between. Germline V gives CDR1 SEHNR, CDR2 FQNEAQ (reference sequence). The DNA of the CDR3 is TGTGCCAGTCGGCCCTACCAAGAGACCCAGTACTTC. This encodes CASRPYQETQYF.

The CDR3 sequence: CASSHLDEDPRGANVLTF. Here the CDR3 DNA reads TGTGCCAGCAGCCACCTGGACGAGGACCCAAGAGGGGCCAACGTCCTGACTTTC. The V gene is TRBV14, the J gene TRBJ2-6, with no clear D. Germline V gene sequence: CDR1 SGHDN, CDR2 FVKESK. This CDR3 is built from 18 residues. Trimming removed 3 bases from V and 4 bases from J, with 19 bases in between.

This rearrangement joins TRBV5-4 to TRBJ2-2; TRBD2 aligns across 8 bases. CDR1 is SGHNT and CDR2 is YYREEE in the germline V gene (reference sequence). The CDR3 covers 14 residues. The J segment lost 7 bases and the V segment lost 0 bases, leaving 2 bases of the junction unmatched. Written as DNA, the CDR3 is TGTGCCAGCAGCTTGGGACTAGCGATCGGGGAGCTGTTTTTT. Translation gives CASSLGLAIGELFF.

This chain connects TRBV5-1 to TRBJ2-3, with D perhaps matching TRBD1 (5 bases). The CDR3 covers 17 residues. Germline V gene lookup returns CDR1 SGHRS and CDR2 YFSETQ. V shed 0 bases and J shed 1 base, with 15 bases lying between them. The CDR3, as DNA: TGCGCCAGCAGCTTGGAATGGCAGGGAACCGGCACAGATACGCAGTATTTT. Translating it yields CASSLEWQGTGTDTQYF.

The V gene is TRBV13, the J gene TRBJ2-5, with D perhaps matching TRBD2 (5 bases). This CDR3 comprises 12 residues. The V and J ends lost 4 bases and 4 bases respectively, with 7 bases between them. Germline loops: CDR1 PRHDT, CDR2 FYEKMQ (reference sequence). The DNA of the CDR3 is TGTGCCAGCAGCTGGACTGGAGAGACCCAGTACTTC. This codes for CASSWTGETQYF. Full variable domain (rest looked up from reference TRBV13 and TRBJ2-5): AAGVIQSPRHLIKEKRETATLKCYPIPRHDTVYWYQQGPGQDPQFLISFYEKMQSDKGSIPDRFSAQQFSDYHSELNMSSLELGDSALYFCASSWTGETQYFGPGTRLLVL.

V and J are TRBV5-4 and TRBJ1-6, with 7 bases lining up with TRBD1. Trimming removed 2 bases from V and 7 bases from J; junction bases left unmatched: 12. Germline CDR1 reads SGHNT; CDR2 reads YYREEE (reference sequence). The CDR3 contains 17 residues. The CDR3 sequence is CASSFLARQGGNSPLHF. As DNA, the CDR3 is TGTGCCAGCAGCTTTCTTGCGCGACAGGGAGGCAATTCACCCCTCCACTTT.

V and J are TRBV27 and TRBJ2-7, with TRBD1 as a possible D gene (5 bases). V was shortened by 5 bases and J by 0 bases, with 11 bases between the two germline ends. The germline CDR1 and CDR2 sequences are MNHEY and SMNVEV (reference sequence). CDR3 length equals 14 residues. The CDR3 DNA follows: TGTGCCAGCAGTCCCTTTCAGGGCTCCTACGAGCAGTACTTC. Encoded protein: CASSPFQGSYEQYF.

This chain connects TRBV18 to TRBJ1-2; 7 bases are a match to TRBD1. The CDR3 covers 14 residues. Unmatched junction bases numbered 5, after V lost 2 bases and J lost 5 bases. Germline V gene sequence: CDR1 KGHSH, CDR2 LQKENI. The CDR3 DNA reads TGTGCCAGCTCACCAGCGGGACAGTCTTATGGCTACACCTTC. It translates to CASSPAGQSYGYTF.

The chain is built from TRBV7-9 and TRBJ2-7, with 7 bases that match TRBD2. After removal of 4 bases from V and 3 bases from J, the junction contained 12 bases not matched to a gene. The CDR3 spans 16 residues. The V gene's germline CDR1 is SEHNR and CDR2 FQNEAQ (reference sequence). CDR3 amino acids: CASSSHLGTTNYEQYF. The DNA for the CDR3 is TGTGCCAGCAGCTCCCACCTTGGGACTACGAACTACGAGCAGTACTTC. Full variable domain (missing parts from reference TRBV7-9 and TRBJ2-7): DTGVSQNPRHKITKRGQNVTFRCDPISEHNRLYWYRQTLGQGPEFLTYFQNEAQLEKSRLLSDRFSAERPKGSFSTLEIQRTEQGDSAMYLCASSSHLGTTNYEQYFGPGTRLTVT.

V and J are TRBV5-1 and TRBJ1-2; TRBD1 aligns across 7 bases. Trimming cost V 4 bases and J 5 bases; bases outside gene matches: 8. This CDR3 comprises 14 residues. CDR1 and CDR2 from the germline V gene are SGHRS and YFSETQ. CDR3 sequence (DNA): TGCGCCAGCAGCATTACAGGGGAGTATTATGGCTACACCTTC. It translates to CASSITGEYYGYTF.

The chain links TRBV25-1 to TRBJ2-2; the D is unclear. Germline V gene lookup returns CDR1 MGHDK and CDR2 SYGVNS. Trimming cost V 4 bases and J 6 bases, with 18 bases left between them. The CDR3 spans 16 residues. CDR3 protein: CASSAGPGLKAGELFF. As DNA, the CDR3 is TGTGCCAGCAGTGCCGGTCCAGGCCTCAAGGCCGGGGAGCTGTTTTTT.

The V gene is TRBV10-2, the J gene TRBJ2-1, with TRBD2 identical over 8 bases. The V gene end was trimmed by 1 base and the J gene end by 6 bases; junction bases not matched to a gene: 5. The CDR3 contains 15 residues. CDR1 WSHSY and CDR2 SAAADI come from the germline V gene. CDR3 sequence reads: CASSEFQAGANEQFF. The CDR3, as DNA: TGCGCCAGCAGTGAGTTCCAAGCGGGGGCCAATGAGCAGTTCTTC.

This clone was found once. Other nucleotide sequences from this sample produce the same CDR3. The chain carries TRBV6-5 and TRBJ1-2; D is perhaps TRBD1 (5 bases). V was cut by 2 bases and J by 5 bases, with 12 bases left in between. This CDR3 spans 14 amino acids. CDR1 is MNHEY, CDR2 SVGAGI, per germline. The CDR3 nucleotides are TGTGCCAGCAGTTACGGGGACGGAAAATATGGCTACACCTTC. It encodes CASSYGDGKYGYTF.

The J gene is TRBJ2-5, the V gene TRBV2; 7 nucleotides match TRBD1. V lost 6 bases and J lost 1; bases outside the gene matches: 5. The CDR3 contains 14 residues. CDR1 and CDR2 (germline): SNHLY, FYNNEI. CDR3 bases: TGTGCCAGCAGCGTTGGACAGGTCCAAGAGACCCAGTACTTC. Encoded protein: CASSVGQVQETQYF.

This chain joins TRBV7-2 and TRBJ2-5, with D possibly being TRBD1 or TRBD2 (5 bases each). V was cut by 3 bases and J by 5 bases, with 13 bases left in between. The CDR3 extends over 14 amino acids. Germline V gene data show CDR1 as SGHTA and CDR2 as FQGNSA. The DNA of the CDR3 is TGTGCCAGCAGCTTGATCGGGGCTGTGGAGACCCAGTACTTC. Its translation: CASSLIGAVETQYF.

The chain has TRBV5-1 and TRBJ1-2; maybe TRBD1 (5 bases). V was clipped by 0 bases and J by 6 bases, with 12 bases between them. This CDR3 region has 14 residues. Germline-derived CDR1 and CDR2 are SGHRS and YFSETQ. The CDR3, as DNA: TGCGCCAGCAGCTTGGCCGCCGGGGGAGATGGCTACACCTTC. The encoded protein is CASSLAAGGDGYTF. The full variable domain, completed using reference TRBV5-1 and TRBJ1-2, is KAGVTQTPRYLIKTRGQQVTLSCSPISGHRSVSWYQQTPGQGLQFLFEYFSETQRNKGNFPGRFSGRQFSNSRSEMNVSTLELGDSALYLCASSLAAGGDGYTFGSGTRLTVV.

The rearrangement links TRBV28 to TRBJ1-2; D remains unclear. This CDR3 comprises 16 residues. Trimming stripped 3 bases from V and 2 bases from J, with 16 bases between. CDR1 MDHEN and CDR2 SYDVKM come from the germline V gene. The CDR3 here is CASSFPGEGPNYGYTF. The DNA of the CDR3 is TGTGCCAGCAGTTTCCCCGGGGAAGGACCCAACTATGGCTACACCTTC.

The V and J genes are TRBV7-6 and TRBJ1-6, with TRBD1 matching 9 bases. CDR1 is SGHVS and CDR2 is FNYEAQ in the germline V gene. The CDR3 extends over 15 amino acids. V gave up 2 bases and J gave up 5 bases; unmatched junction bases: 1. CDR3 DNA: TGTGCCAGCAGCTTAAGGACAGGGGATAATTCACCCCTCCACTTT. This sequence encodes CASSLRTGDNSPLHF.

V is TRBV11-2 and J is TRBJ1-1; weak D call: TRBD1 (5 bases). V gave up 5 bases and J gave up 10 bases, with 11 bases separating them. The CDR3 extends over 11 amino acids. Germline CDR1 and CDR2: SGHAT and FQNNGV. The CDR3 DNA reads TGTGCCAGCAGCCCCGGAGGGACAGCTTTCTTT. This codes for CASSPGGTAFF.

This chain joins TRBV9 and TRBJ2-3, with D tentatively TRBD1 or TRBD2 (5 bases each). Trimming pared 0 bases from V and 1 base from J, leaving 9 bases between. This CDR3 spans 15 amino acids. The germline V gene has CDR1 SGDLS and CDR2 YYNGEE. CDR3 amino acids: CASSVGGYRTDTQYF. The CDR3, as DNA: TGTGCCAGCAGCGTAGGGGGGTACCGCACAGATACGCAGTATTTT.

The chain links TRBV28 to TRBJ2-3; D is undetermined. The V and J ends lost 1 base and 4 bases respectively, with 6 bases between them. The germline CDR1 and CDR2 sequences are MDHEN and SYDVKM. The CDR3 is made up of 13 amino acids. CDR3 residues: CASSLSGADTQYF. In DNA form, the CDR3 reads TGTGCCAGCAGTTTATCTGGGGCAGATACGCAGTATTTT.

The rearrangement uses TRBV9 and TRBJ2-7; the match to TRBD1 covers 7 bases. Per the germline V gene, CDR1 is SGDLS and CDR2 is YYNGEE. The CDR3 extends over 15 amino acids. Germline trimming cut 0 bases from V and 3 bases from J; bases unmatched to any gene: 6. CDR3 residues: CASSVGQGNNYEQYF. The DNA of the CDR3 is TGTGCCAGCAGCGTAGGACAGGGCAATAACTACGAGCAGTACTTC.

The V gene is TRBV7-3, the J gene TRBJ2-1; D remains ambiguous. The CDR3 has 13 amino acids. Germline CDR1 and CDR2: SGHTA and FQGTGA. V was trimmed by 2 bases and J by 4 bases, leaving 6 bases between them. CDR3 bases: TGTGCCAGCAGCTTAGAACCTTACAATGAGCAGTTCTTC. Amino acid sequence: CASSLEPYNEQFF.

The rearrangement joins TRBV25-1 to TRBJ2-3; the D gene could be TRBD1 or TRBD2 (5 bases each). Trimming took off 1 base at V and 2 bases at J, with 13 bases between the two ends. This CDR3 is built from 16 residues. The germline V gene encodes CDR1 MGHDK and CDR2 SYGVNS. CDR3 sequence: CASSEWGWWATDTQYF. CDR3 nucleotide sequence: TGTGCCAGCAGTGAATGGGGGTGGTGGGCCACAGATACGCAGTATTTT.

The rearrangement links TRBV18 to TRBJ2-7; D gene ambiguous. CDR3 length equals 12 residues. V was shortened by 2 bases and J by 5 bases, with 7 bases between the two germline ends. Germline loops: CDR1 KGHSH, CDR2 LQKENI. CDR3 region: CASSPNQDEQYF. DNA of the CDR3: TGTGCCAGCTCACCAAACCAGGACGAGCAGTACTTC.

This clone was picked up one time. J is TRBJ2-7 and V is TRBV15; 9 nucleotides line up with TRBD1. V lost 4 bases and J lost 0; bases outside the gene matches: 13. The CDR3 is 18 residues long. Germline-derived CDR1 and CDR2 are LNHNV and YYDKDF (reference sequence). The CDR3 here is CATSKGTGGIPSSYEQYF. As DNA, the CDR3 is TGTGCCACCAGCAAAGGCACAGGGGGCATACCAAGCTCCTACGAGCAGTACTTC.

This chain uses TRBV6-5 with TRBJ1-1, with D uncertain. This CDR3 spans 10 amino acids. CDR1 and CDR2 (germline): MNHEY, SVGAGI. CDR3 in DNA: TGTGCAGCGGGTATCACTGAAGCTTTCTTT. Amino acids: CAAGITEAFF.

The chain couples TRBV5-5 to TRBJ2-1, with 12 nucleotides matching TRBD2. There are 14 residues in the CDR3. Germline V gene sequence: CDR1 SGHKS, CDR2 YYEKEE (reference sequence). V lost 7 bases and J lost 9; bases outside the gene matches: 8. The CDR3 sequence is CASSRTSGAVEQFF. Written as DNA, the CDR3 is TGTGCCAGCTCCCGGACTAGCGGGGCCGTTGAGCAGTTCTTC.

This chain joins TRBV27 and TRBJ1-1; D ambiguous. The ends were cut back, 5 bases at V and 6 bases at J, with 13 bases in the middle. Germline V gene lookup returns CDR1 MNHEY and CDR2 SMNVEV (reference sequence). The CDR3 spans 13 residues. CDR3 nucleotides: TGTGCCAGCAGTGACCGGCTTCGGGCTGAAGCTTTCTTT. Protein sequence: CASSDRLRAEAFF.